This T cell receptor (beta chain) was identified in a study of shared clonotypes between healthy human individuals. Study-wide results and limits: The small donor group covered limited genetic and exposure diversity.

Assay used: immunoSEQ multiplex PCR; TCRdb lists only in-frame clones, some missing. The sample records roughly 680,000 clones, roughly two thirds being singletons. Points on this clone: Its target is unknown.

The CDR3 has 12 residues. Trimming left V 0 bases short and J 4 bases short, with 3 bases between. The germline gives CDR1 SGHTA, CDR2 FQGNSA. The V call is TRBV7-2, the J call TRBJ2-5, with D uncertain. What was sequenced was memory CD4+ T cells sorted from blood. Subset defined: CD45RA-negative fraction. This sequence originates from a young woman in good health. CDR3 sequence: CASSLARETQYF. The CDR3 DNA reads as TGTGCCAGCAGCTTAGCGCGAGAGACCCAGTACTTC.